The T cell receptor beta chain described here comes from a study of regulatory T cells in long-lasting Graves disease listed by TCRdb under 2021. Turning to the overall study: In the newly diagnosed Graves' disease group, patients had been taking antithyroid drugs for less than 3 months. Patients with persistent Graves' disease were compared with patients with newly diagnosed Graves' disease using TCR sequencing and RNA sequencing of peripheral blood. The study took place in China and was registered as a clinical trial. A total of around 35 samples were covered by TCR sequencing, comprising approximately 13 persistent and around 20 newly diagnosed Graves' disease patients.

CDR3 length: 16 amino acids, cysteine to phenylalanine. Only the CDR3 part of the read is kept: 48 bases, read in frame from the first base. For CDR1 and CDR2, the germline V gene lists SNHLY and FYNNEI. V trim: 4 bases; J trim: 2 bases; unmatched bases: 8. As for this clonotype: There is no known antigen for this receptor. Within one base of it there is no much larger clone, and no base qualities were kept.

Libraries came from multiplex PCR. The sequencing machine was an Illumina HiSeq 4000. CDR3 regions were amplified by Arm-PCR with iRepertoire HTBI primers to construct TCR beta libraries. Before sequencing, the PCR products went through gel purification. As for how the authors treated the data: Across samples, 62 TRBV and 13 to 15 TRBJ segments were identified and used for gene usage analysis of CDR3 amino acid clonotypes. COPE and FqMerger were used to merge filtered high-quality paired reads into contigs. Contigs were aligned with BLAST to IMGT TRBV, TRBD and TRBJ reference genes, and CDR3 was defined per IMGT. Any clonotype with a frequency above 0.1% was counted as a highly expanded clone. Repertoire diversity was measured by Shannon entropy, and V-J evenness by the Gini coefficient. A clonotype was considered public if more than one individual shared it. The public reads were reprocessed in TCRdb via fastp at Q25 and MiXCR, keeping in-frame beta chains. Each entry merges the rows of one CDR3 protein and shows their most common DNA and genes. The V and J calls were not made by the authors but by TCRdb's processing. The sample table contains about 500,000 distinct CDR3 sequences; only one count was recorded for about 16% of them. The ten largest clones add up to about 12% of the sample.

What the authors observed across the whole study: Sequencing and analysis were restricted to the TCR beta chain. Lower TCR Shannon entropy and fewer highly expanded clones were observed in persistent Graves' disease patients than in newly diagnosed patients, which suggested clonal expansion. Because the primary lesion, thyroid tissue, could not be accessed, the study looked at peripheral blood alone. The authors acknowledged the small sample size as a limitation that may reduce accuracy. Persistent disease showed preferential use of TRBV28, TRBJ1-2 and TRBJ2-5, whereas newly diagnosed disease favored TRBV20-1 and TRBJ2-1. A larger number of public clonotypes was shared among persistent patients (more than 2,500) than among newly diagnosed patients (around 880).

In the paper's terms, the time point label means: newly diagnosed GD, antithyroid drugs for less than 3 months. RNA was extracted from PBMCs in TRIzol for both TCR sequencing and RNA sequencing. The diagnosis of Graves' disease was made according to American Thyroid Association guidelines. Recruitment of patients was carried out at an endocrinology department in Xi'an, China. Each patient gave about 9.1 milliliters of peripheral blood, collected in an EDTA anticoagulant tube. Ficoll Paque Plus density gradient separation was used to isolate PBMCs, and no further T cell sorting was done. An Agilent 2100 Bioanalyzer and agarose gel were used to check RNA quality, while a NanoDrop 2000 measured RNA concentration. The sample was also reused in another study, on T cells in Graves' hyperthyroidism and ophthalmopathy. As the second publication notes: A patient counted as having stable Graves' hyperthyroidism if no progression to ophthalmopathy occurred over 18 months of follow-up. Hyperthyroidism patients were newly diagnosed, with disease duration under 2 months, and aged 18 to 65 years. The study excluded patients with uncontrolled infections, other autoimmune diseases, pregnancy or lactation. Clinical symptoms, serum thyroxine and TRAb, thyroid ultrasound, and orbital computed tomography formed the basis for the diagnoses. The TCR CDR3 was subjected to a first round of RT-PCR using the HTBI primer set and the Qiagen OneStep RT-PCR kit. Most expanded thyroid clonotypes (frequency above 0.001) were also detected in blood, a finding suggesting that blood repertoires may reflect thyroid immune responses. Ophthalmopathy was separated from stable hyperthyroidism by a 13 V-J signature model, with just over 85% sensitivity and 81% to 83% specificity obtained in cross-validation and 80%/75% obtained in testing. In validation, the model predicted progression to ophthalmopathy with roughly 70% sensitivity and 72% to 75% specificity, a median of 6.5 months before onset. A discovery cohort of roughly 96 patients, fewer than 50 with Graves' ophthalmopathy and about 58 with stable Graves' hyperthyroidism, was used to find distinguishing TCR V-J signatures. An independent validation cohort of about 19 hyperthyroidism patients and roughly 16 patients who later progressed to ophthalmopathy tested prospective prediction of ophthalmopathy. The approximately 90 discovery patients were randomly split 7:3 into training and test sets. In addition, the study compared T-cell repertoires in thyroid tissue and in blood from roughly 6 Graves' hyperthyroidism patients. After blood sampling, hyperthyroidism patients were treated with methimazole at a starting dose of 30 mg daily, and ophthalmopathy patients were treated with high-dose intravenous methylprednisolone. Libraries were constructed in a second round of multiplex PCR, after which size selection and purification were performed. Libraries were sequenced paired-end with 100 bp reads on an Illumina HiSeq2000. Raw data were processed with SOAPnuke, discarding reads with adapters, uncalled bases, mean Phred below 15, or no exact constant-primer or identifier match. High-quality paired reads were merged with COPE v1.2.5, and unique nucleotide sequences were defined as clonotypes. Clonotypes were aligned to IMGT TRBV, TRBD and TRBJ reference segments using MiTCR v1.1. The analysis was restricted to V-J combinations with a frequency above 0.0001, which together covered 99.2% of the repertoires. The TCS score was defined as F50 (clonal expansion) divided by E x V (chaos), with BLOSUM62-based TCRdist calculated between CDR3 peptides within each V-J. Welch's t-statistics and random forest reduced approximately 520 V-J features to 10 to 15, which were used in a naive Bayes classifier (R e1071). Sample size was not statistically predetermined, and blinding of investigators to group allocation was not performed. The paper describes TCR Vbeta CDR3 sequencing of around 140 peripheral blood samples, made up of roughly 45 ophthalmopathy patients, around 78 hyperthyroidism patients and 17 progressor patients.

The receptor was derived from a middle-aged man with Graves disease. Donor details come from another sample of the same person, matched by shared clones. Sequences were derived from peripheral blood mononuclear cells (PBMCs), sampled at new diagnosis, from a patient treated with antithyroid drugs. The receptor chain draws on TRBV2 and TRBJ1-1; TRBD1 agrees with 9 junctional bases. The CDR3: CASSAGGTGLNTEAFF. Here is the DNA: TGTGCCAGCAGTGCCGGGGGGACAGGGCTAAACACTGAAGCTTTCTTT.